Shown below are 3 T cell receptor beta chains from a single sample sequenced in a study of cytomegalovirus exposure and HLA in healthy donors. 60 Vbeta and 13 Jbeta primers were used in PCR. Clones were read by immunoSEQ multiplex PCR, and TCRdb kept only the in-frame ones, dropping some. The table records about 300,000 clones, more than 80% of them present only once. Sequenced material: PBMCs. Source of these receptors: a middle-aged man in good health and CMV-seropositive.

The chain links TRBV13 to TRBJ1-1, with D perhaps matching TRBD1 (6 bases). V dropped 2 bases and J dropped 4 bases, with 29 bases sitting between them. The germline V gene encodes CDR1 PRHDT and CDR2 FYEKMQ (reference sequence). This CDR3 is built from 20 residues. The CDR3 protein is CASSLRAGGEPGAESTEAFF. CDR3 DNA: TGTGCCAGCAGCTTACGGGCGGGGGGAGAACCAGGGGCGGAATCCACTGAAGCTTTCTTT. The variable domain in full, with the rest retrieved from reference TRBV13 and TRBJ1-1, is AAGVIQSPRHLIKEKRETATLKCYPIPRHDTVYWYQQGPGQDPQFLISFYEKMQSDKGSIPDRFSAQQFSDYHSELNMSSLELGDSALYFCASSLRAGGEPGAESTEAFFGQGTRLTVV.

This chain joins TRBV29-1 and TRBJ2-1; possible D gene TRBD2, 6 bases. Per the germline V gene, CDR1 is SQVTM and CDR2 is ANQGSEA. The CDR3 length is 15 residues. Trimming removed 6 bases at V and 1 base at J, with 16 bases between. The CDR3 nucleotides read TGCAGCGTGCCGCTGCTAGCGCATTCCTACAATGAGCAGTTCTTC. This translates into CSVPLLAHSYNEQFF.

The rearrangement joins TRBV28 to TRBJ1-2, with 7 bases lining up with TRBD1. Trimming took 2 bases from V and 8 from J; bases not matched to a gene: 8. Per the germline V gene, CDR1 is MDHEN and CDR2 is SYDVKM. The CDR3 has 14 amino acids. The CDR3 is CASSLPDRVEGYTF. In DNA form, the CDR3 reads TGTGCCAGCAGTTTACCCGACAGGGTGGAAGGCTACACCTTC.